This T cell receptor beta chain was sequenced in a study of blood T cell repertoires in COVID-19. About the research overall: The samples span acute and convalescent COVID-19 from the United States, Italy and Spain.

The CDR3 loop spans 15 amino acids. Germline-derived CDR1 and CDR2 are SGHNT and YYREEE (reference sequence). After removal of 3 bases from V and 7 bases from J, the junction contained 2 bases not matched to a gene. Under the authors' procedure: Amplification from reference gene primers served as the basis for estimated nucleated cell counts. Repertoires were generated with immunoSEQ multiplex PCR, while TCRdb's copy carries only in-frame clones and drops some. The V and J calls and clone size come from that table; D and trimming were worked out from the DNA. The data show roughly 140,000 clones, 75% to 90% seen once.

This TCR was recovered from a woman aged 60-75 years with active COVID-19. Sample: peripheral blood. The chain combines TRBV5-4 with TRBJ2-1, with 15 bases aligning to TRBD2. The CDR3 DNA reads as TGTGCCAGCAGCTACGGACTAGCGGGAGGGAATGAGCAGTTCTTC. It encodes CASSYGLAGGNEQFF.